The 7 T cell receptor beta chains reported below all come from one sample, sequenced in a study of T cell repertoires in cytomegalovirus infection. Each CDR3 protein is one row after TCRdb ran MiXCR on the reads. The repertoire consists of some 180,000 distinct CDR3 sequences, with approximately 9.7% occurring once and the leading ten covering approximately 4.6%. Sequencing was carried out using PBMCs. These receptors came from a human donor in good health (CMV status not recorded). Some clones in this sample may be carry-over from other donors' samples.

This clonotype was observed many times. CDR3 residues: CASSRATREPLHF. The CDR3 DNA sequence: TGTGCCAGCAGCCGGGCCACCCGGGAGCCCCTCCACTTT. The chain is built from TRBV7-2 and TRBJ1-6; D gene unclear. The CDR3 is 13 residues long. Per germline, CDR1 SGHTA and CDR2 FQGNSA. Between the trimmed V and J ends, which lost 5 bases and 13 bases, there was a span of 15 bases.

The chain links TRBV9 to TRBJ2-1, with 9 bases identical to TRBD1. This CDR3 is built from 17 residues. Germline CDR1 reads SGDLS; CDR2 reads YYNGEE. The junction had 11 bases not matched to a gene; V was cut back by 0 bases and J by 7 bases. The CDR3 sequence: CASSVGSQDRGINEQFF. The DNA for the CDR3 is TGTGCCAGCAGCGTAGGATCGCAGGACAGGGGCATAAATGAGCAGTTCTTC.

This clonotype was counted many times. The genes are TRBV7-2 and TRBJ1-6, with 8 bases matching TRBD1. Trimming removed 6 bases from V and 10 bases from J; junction bases left unmatched: 5. The CDR3 has 13 amino acids. Germline lookup yields CDR1 SGHTA and CDR2 FQGNSA. CDR3 bases: TGTGCCAGCAGGGACAGGGTTCACTCACCCCTCCACTTT. Translated: CASRDRVHSPLHF.

At least ten counts were recorded for this clonotype. The chain joins TRBV2 to TRBJ1-5; D may be TRBD1 (5 bases). This CDR3 is built from 16 residues. Germline-derived CDR1 and CDR2 are SNHLY and FYNNEI. V was cut by 3 bases and J by 6 bases, with 18 bases left in between. Here the CDR3 DNA reads TGTGCCAGCAGTGACGCAGGGTTCCGCTTCAGTCAGCCCCAGCATTTT. Amino acids: CASSDAGFRFSQPQHF. The full variable domain, with the rest looked up from reference TRBV2 and TRBJ1-5, is EPEVTQTPSHQVTQMGQEVILRCVPISNHLYFYWYRQILGQKVEFLVSFYNNEISEKSEIFDDQFSVERPDGSNFTLKIRSTKLEDSAMYFCASSDAGFRFSQPQHFGDGTRLSIL.

The rearrangement joins TRBV28 to TRBJ1-1, with a tentative D call TRBD1 (5 bases). Germline V gives CDR1 MDHEN, CDR2 SYDVKM. The CDR3 covers 14 residues. V shed 5 bases and J shed 4 bases, with 14 bases lying between them. CDR3 loop: CASSRGRVGTEAFF. CDR3 in DNA: TGTGCCAGCAGTAGGGGCAGGGTAGGCACTGAAGCTTTCTTT. Variable domain in full (rest from reference TRBV28 and TRBJ1-1): DVKVTQSSRYLVKRTGEKVFLECVQDMDHENMFWYRQDPGLGLRLIYFSYDVKMKEKGDIPEGYSVSREKKERFSLILESASTNQTSMYLCASSRGRVGTEAFFGQGTRLTVV.

In its sample, this clonotype was seen a few times. The V and J genes are TRBV7-3 and TRBJ2-2; D is tentatively TRBD1 or TRBD2 (5 bases each). The CDR3 is 16 residues long. Trimming cost V 2 bases and J 4 bases, with 14 bases left between them. CDR1 is SGHTA, CDR2 FQGTGA, per germline. The CDR3 DNA follows: TGTGCCAGCAGCTTAGTCAGCTCAGGGAGCACCGGGGAGCTGTTTTTT. It is translated as CASSLVSSGSTGELFF.

The chain links TRBV28 to TRBJ2-1; 7 bases fit TRBD2. The CDR3 covers 18 residues. J gave up 0 bases and V 4 bases, and 12 bases lay outside the gene matches. Looked up from germline, CDR1 is MDHEN and CDR2 is SYDVKM. As DNA, the CDR3 is TGTGCCAGCAGTTCCCGCCGGGACTACTTTAGCTCCTACAATGAGCAGTTCTTC. It encodes CASSSRRDYFSSYNEQFF.